Reported below is one TCR beta chain. TCRdb keeps only in-frame clones here, not all; method: immunoSEQ multiplex PCR. The sample shows 14,000 or so clones, around 79% of them seen only once. The time point here: inflamed ileum from the surgical specimen. This sample stems from a study of T cell repertoires in ileal Crohn's disease. Whole-study context: Patients had a median roughly 8-year disease duration, and under 45% were active smokers.

The material sequenced was ileal tissue. The TCR sequence derives from an adult with Crohn's disease.

CDR3 region: CAWSGRGWGSYEQYF. As DNA, the CDR3 is TGTGCCTGGAGTGGACGGGGATGGGGATCCTACGAGCAGTACTTC. This chain links TRBV30 with TRBJ2-7, with a weak D call TRBD2 (5 bases). CDR3 size: 15 residues. Germline V gene data show CDR1 as GTSNPN and CDR2 as SVGIG (reference sequence). Trimming removed 1 base at V and 1 base at J, with 14 bases between.